Each of the 6 T cell receptor beta chains below was sequenced from the same sample in a study of T cells in Graves' hyperthyroidism and ophthalmopathy. Template material for amplifying TCR beta CDR3 regions consisted of RNA transcripts. The HTBI set primed first-round TCR CDR3 RT-PCR. TCRdb ran MiXCR on the multiplex PCR reads and lists one entry per CDR3 protein. The sample lists 700,000 to 850,000 distinct CDR3 sequences, over 35% seen once, with 30% to 40% in the top ten. The sequencing input was blood. The receptors were gathered from a woman between 40 and 55 years old with Graves' hyperthyroidism.

This chain joins TRBV7-2 and TRBJ1-1; 12 nucleotides match TRBD1. Germline CDR1 and CDR2: SGHTA and FQGNSA. This CDR3 contains 18 residues. The ends lost 5 bases at V and 5 bases at J; junction bases unmatched: 15. CDR3 in amino acids: CASSTLRDRGLRVTEAFF. The DNA for the CDR3 is TGTGCCAGCAGCACCCTACGGGACAGGGGGCTTCGGGTAACTGAAGCTTTCTTT.

This clonotype has just a few counts. The rearrangement links TRBV4-1 to TRBJ2-7; TRBD2 matches 13 bases. Germline V CDR1 and CDR2: MGHRA, YSYEKL. J gave up 3 bases and V 5 bases, and 10 bases lay outside the gene matches. This CDR3 is 17 amino acids long. The CDR3 reads CASSSSSGLAGDYEQYF. CDR3 DNA sequence: TGCGCCAGCAGCTCAAGCTCCGGACTAGCGGGAGACTACGAGCAGTACTTC.

This chain uses TRBV12-3 or TRBV12-4 with TRBJ2-2; TRBD2 might be the D (6 bases). This CDR3 has 15 residues. The V and J ends lost 7 bases and 7 bases respectively, with 19 bases between them. The CDR3 nucleotides are TGTGCCAGCACCTTGCGCGGGGCTGGTGGCGGGGAGCTGTTTTTT. It encodes CASTLRGAGGGELFF.

This clonotype was seen repeatedly, ten times or more. V gene TRBV19 combines with J gene TRBJ1-2; no reliable D call. The CDR3 is 12 residues long. Germline values: CDR1 LNHDA, CDR2 SQIVND (reference sequence). Trimming left V 6 bases short and J 2 bases short, with 7 bases between. CDR3 nucleotides: TGTGCCAGTAGGCTACAAAACTATGGCTACACCTTC. Its protein is CASRLQNYGYTF.

This clonotype was counted a few times. V is TRBV27 and J is TRBJ1-5, with D uncertain. Trimming took 3 bases from V and 4 from J, leaving 7 bases between them. The CDR3 covers 13 residues. Per the germline V gene, CDR1 is MNHEY and CDR2 is SMNVEV (reference sequence). Here the CDR3 reads CASSFTDNQPQHF. CDR3 sequence (DNA): TGTGCCAGCAGTTTCACGGATAATCAGCCCCAGCATTTT.

Note on this clonotype: The junction differs from germline at one of its ends, possibly a read error. The J gene is TRBJ2-5, the V gene TRBV5-4; 9 nucleotides match TRBD2. The germline V gene encodes CDR1 SGHNT and CDR2 YYREEE (reference sequence). The CDR3 totals 15 residues. The DNA of the CDR3 is TGTGCCAGCAGCGGCACGGGCGGGAGGGAAGAGACCCGGTACTTC. Protein sequence: CASSGTGGREETRYF.